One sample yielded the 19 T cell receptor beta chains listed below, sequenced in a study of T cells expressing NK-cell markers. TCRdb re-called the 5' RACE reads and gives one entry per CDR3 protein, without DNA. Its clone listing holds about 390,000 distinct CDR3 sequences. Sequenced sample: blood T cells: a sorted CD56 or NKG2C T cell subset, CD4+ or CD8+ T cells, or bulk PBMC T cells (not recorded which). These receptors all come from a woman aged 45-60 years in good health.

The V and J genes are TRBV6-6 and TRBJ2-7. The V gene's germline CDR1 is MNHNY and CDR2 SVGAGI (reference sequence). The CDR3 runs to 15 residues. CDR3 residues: CASSYRQDVLYEQYF.

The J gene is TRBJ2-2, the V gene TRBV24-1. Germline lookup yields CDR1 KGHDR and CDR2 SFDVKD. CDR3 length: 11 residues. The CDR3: CATRSAGELFF.

CDR3 residues: CASSFIAERADTQYF. The J gene is TRBJ2-3, the V gene TRBV12-3 or TRBV12-4; without DNA, the TCRdb call of TRBD2 cannot be checked. The CDR3 spans 15 residues.

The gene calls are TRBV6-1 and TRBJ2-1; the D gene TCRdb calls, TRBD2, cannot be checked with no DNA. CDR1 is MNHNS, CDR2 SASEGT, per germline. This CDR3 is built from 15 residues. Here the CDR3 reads CASSGLGGGYNEQFF.

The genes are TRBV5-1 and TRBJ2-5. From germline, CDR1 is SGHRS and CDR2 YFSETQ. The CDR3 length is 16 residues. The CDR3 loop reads CASSSPLFDMAETQYF.

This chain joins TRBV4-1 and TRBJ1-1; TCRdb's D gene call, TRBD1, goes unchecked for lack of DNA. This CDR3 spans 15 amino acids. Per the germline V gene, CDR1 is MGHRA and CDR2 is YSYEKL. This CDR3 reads CASSEDRGLNTEAFF.

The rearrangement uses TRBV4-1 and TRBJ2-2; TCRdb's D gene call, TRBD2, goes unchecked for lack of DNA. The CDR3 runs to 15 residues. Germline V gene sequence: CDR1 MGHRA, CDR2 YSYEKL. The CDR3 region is CASSPFSAGDGELFF.

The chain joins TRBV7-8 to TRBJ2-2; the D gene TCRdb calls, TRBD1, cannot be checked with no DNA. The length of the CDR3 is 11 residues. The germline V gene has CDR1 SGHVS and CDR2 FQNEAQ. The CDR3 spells CASTLDRELFF.

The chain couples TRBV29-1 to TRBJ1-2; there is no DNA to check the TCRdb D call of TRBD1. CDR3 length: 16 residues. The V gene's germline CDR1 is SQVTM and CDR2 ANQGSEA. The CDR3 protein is CSVEEAPGQPNYGYTF.

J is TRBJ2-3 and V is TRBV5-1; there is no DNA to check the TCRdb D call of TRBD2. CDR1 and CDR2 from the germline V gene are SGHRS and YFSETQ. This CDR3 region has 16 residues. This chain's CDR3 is CASTPRAGGPGDTQYF.

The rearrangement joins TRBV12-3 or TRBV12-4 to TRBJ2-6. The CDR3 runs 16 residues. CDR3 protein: CASSPYGGSGANVLTF.

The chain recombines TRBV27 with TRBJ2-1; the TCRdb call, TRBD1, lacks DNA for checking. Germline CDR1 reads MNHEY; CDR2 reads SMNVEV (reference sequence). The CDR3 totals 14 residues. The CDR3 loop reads CASSWDRSYNEQFF.

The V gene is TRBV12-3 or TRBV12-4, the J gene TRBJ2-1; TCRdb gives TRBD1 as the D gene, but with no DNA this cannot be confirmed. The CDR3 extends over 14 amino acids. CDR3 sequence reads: CASDSGRFSHEQFF.

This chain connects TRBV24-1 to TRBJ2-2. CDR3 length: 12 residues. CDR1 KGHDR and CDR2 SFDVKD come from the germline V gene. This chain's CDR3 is CATSDTTGELFF.

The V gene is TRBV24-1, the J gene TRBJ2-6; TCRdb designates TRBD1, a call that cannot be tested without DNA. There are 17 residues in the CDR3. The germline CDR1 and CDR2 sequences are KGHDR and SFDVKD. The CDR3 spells CATSDGHPTSGANVLTF.

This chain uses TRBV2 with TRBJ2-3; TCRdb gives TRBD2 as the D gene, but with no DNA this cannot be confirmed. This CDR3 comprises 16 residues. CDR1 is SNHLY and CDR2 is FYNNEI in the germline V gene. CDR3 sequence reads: CASRNIAGWGTDTQYF.

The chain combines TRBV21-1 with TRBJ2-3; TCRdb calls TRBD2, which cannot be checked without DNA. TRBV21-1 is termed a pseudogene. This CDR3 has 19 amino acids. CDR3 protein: CASREEAHGVAGAGDTQYF.

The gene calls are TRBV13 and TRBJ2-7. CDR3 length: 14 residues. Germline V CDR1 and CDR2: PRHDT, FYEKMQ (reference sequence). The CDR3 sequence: CASSSGRVAYEQYF. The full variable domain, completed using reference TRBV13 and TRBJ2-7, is AAGVIQSPRHLIKEKRETATLKCYPIPRHDTVYWYQQGPGQDPQFLISFYEKMQSDKGSIPDRFSAQQFSDYHSELNMSSLELGDSALYFCASSSGRVAYEQYFGPGTRLTVT.

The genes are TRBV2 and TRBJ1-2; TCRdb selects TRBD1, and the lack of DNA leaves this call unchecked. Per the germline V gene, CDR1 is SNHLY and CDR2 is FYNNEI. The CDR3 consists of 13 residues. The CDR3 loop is CASSTDREHGYTF.